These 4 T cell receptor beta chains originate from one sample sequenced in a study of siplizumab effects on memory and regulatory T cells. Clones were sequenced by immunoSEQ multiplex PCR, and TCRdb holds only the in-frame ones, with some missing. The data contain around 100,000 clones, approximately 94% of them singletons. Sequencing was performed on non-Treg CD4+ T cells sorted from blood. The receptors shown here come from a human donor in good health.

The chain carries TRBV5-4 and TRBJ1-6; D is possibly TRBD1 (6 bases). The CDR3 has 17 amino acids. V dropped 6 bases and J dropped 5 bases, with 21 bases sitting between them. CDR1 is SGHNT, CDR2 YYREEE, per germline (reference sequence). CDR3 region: CASTSGGRGSDNSPLHF. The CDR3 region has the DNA TGTGCCAGCACCTCGGGGGGGCGAGGTTCCGATAATTCACCCCTCCACTTT.

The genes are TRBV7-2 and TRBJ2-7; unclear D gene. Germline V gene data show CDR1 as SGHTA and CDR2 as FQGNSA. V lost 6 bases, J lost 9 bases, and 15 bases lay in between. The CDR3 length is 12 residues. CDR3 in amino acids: CASSPTAPRQYF. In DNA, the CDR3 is TGTGCCAGCAGTCCTACAGCTCCTCGGCAGTACTTC.

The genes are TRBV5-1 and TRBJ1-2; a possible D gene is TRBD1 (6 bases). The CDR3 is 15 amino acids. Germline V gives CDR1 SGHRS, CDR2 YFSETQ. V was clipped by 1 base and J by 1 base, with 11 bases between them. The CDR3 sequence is CASSLLGQLNYGYTF. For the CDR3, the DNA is TGCGCCAGCAGCTTGTTGGGACAACTTAACTATGGCTACACCTTC.

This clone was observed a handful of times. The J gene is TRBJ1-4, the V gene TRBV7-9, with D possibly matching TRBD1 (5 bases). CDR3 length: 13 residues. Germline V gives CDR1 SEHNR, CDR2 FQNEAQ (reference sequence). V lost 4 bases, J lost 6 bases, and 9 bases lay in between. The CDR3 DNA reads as TGTGCCAGCAGCTATGCCAGGGATGAAAAACTGTTTTTT. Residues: CASSYARDEKLFF.